This T cell receptor (beta chain) was sequenced for a study of identical twins. Broader study findings: Modelling underestimated the level of out-of-frame TCR alpha sharing observed in monozygotic twins. Researchers caution that invariant MAIT and iNKT cells could partly confound zero-insertion analyses.

As concerns this clonotype: Its specificity is unknown.

MiXCR, run by TCRdb on the 5' RACE reads, gives a single entry per CDR3 protein. Among 540,000 or so distinct CDR3 sequences, around 20% were seen once, and the ten largest hold more than 0.4%. The CDR3 spans 15 residues. In germline, CDR1 is SNHLY, CDR2 FYNNEI. Trimming stripped 2 bases from V and 6 bases from J, with 14 bases between. These data were also reused for a study on yellow fever vaccine responses in identical twins.

This clonotype originated in a woman in her late teens or twenties in good health. The V gene is TRBV2, the J gene TRBJ2-1; D possibly matches TRBD1 or TRBD2 (5 bases each). The sample was CD4+ T cells sorted from blood. The CDR3 DNA is TGTGCCAGCAGTGAACGAGGGGCGGCGGGCAATGAGCAGTTCTTC. It translates to CASSERGAAGNEQFF.